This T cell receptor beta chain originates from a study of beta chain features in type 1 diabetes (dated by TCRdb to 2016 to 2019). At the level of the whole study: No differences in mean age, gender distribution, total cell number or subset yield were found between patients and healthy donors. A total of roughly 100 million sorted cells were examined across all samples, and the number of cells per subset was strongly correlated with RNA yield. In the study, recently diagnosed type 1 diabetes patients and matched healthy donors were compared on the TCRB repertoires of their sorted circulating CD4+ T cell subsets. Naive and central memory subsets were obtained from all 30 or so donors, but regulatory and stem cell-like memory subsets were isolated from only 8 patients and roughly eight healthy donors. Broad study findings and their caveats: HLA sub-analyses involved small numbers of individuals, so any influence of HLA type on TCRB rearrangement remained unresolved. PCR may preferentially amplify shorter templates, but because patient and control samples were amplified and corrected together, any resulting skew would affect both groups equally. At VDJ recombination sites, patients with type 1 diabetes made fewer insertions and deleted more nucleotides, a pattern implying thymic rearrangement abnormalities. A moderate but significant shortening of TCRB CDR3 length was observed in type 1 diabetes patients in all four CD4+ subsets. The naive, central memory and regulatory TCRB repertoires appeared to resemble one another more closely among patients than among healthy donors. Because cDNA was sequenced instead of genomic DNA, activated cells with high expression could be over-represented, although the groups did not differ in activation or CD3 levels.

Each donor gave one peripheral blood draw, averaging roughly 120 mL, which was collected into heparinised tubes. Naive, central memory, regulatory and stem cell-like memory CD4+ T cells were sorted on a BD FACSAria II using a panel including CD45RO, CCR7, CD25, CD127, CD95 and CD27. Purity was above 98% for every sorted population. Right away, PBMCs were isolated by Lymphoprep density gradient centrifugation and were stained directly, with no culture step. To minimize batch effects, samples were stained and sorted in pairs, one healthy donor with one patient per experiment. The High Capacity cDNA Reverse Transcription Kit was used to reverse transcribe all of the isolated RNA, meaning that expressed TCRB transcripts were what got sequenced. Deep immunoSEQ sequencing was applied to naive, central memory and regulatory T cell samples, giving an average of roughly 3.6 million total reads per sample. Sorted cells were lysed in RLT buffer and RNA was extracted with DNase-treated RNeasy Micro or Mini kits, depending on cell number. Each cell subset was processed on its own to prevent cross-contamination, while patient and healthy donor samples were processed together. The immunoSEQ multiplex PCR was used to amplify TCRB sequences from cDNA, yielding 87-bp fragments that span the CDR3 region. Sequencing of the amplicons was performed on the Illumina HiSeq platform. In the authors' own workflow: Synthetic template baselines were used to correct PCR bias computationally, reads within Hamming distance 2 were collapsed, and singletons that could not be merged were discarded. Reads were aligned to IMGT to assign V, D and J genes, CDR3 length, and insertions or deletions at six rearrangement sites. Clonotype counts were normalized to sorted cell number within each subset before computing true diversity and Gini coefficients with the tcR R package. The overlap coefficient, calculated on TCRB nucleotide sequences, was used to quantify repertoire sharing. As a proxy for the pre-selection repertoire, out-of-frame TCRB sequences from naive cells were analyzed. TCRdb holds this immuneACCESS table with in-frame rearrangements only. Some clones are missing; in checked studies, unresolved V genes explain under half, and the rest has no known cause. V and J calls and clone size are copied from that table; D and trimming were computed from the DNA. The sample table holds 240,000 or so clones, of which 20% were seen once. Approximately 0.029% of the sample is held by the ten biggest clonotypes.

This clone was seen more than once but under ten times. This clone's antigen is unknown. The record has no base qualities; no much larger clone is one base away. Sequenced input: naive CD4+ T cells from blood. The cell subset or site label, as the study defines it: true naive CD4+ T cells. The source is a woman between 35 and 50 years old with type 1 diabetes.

The encoded CDR3 is CASSLPGAGEQYF. The sequenced DNA: TGTGCCAGCAGCTTACCGGGAGCAGGGGAGCAGTACTTC. The chain couples TRBV11-2 to TRBJ2-7, and TRBD2 may be the D gene, going by 6 matching bases. From the cysteine through the phenylalanine, the CDR3 covers 13 amino acids. Only the CDR3 region is kept as DNA, spanning 39 bases read in frame from base 1. The germline ends are 12 bases apart after V is trimmed by 2 bases and J by 7 bases. The CDR1 and CDR2 encoded by the germline V gene are SGHAT and FQNNGV.